This TCR beta chain derives from a study of T cell responses to AZD1222 COVID-19 vaccine. Study-level results: The donor group comprised mostly white British people and more females; the analysis possibly underestimated clonal diversity. Repertoire collection took place solely once the T cell response had peaked. Seropositive AZD1222 recipients at baseline numbered only five or six.

Some clones are missing from TCRdb's copy, which holds only in-frame ones; the method was immunoSEQ multiplex PCR. The table has 100,000 to 120,000 clones, about 90% seen once; the top ten hold 15%. Second doses at about 4 or about 12 weeks were pooled. V dropped 8 bases and J dropped 9; count of bases not matched to a gene: 12. Looked up from germline, CDR1 is MDHEN and CDR2 is SYDVKM. The CDR3 contains 14 residues. Remarks on this clone: Its antigen is not identified.

This chain connects TRBV28 to TRBJ2-1; TRBD1 aligns across 8 bases. This specimen consisted of peripheral blood, obtained 28 days after the second AZD1222 dose. The clonotype comes from an adult who received the AZD1222 COVID-19 vaccine. CDR3 nucleotides: TGTGCCAGCGTGACGGGACAGGTTTCGAGTGAGCAGTTCTTC. Translated, it gives CASVTGQVSSEQFF. The full variable domain, completed using reference TRBV28 and TRBJ2-1, is DVKVTQSSRYLVKRTGEKVFLECVQDMDHENMFWYRQDPGLGLRLIYFSYDVKMKEKGDIPEGYSVSREKKERFSLILESASTNQTSMYLCASVTGQVSSEQFFGPGTRLTVL.